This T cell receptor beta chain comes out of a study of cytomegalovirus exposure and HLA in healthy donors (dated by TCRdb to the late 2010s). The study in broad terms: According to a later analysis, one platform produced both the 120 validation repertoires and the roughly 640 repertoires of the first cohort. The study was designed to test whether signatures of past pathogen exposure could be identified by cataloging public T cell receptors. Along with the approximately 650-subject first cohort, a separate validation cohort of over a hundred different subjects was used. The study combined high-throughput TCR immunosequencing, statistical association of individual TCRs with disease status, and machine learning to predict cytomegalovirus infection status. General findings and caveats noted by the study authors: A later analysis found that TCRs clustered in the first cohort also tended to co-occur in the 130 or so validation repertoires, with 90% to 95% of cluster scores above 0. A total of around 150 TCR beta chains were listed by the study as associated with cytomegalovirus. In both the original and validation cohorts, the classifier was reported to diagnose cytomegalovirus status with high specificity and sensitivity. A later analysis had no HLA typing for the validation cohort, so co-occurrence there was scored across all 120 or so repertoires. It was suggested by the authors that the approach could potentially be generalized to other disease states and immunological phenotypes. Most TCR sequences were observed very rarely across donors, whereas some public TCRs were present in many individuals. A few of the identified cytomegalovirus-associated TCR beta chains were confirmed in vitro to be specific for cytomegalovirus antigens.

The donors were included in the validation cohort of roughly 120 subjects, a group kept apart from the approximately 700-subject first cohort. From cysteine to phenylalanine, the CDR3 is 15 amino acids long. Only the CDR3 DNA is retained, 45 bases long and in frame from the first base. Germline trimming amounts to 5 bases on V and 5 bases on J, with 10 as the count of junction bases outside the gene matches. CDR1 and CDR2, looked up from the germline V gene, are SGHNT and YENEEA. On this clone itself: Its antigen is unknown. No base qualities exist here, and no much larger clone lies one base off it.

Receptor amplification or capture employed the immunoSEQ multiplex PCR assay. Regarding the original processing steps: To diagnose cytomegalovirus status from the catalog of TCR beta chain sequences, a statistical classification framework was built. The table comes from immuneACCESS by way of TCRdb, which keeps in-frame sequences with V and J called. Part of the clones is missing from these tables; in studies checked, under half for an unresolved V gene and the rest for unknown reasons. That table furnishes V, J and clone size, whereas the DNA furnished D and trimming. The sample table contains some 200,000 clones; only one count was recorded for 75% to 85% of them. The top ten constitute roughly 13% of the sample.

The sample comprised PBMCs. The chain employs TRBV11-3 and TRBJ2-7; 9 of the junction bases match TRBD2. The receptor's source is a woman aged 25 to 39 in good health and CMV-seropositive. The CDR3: CASSPRAGGINEQYF. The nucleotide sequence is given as TGTGCCAGCAGCCCAAGGGCGGGAGGGATCAACGAGCAGTACTTC. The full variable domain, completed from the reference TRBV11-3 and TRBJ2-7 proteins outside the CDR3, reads EAGVVQSPRYKIIEKKQPVAFWCNPISGHNTLYWYLQNLGQGPELLIRYENEEAVDDSQLPKDRFSAERLKGVDSTLKIQPAELGDSAVYLCASSPRAGGINEQYFGPGTRLTVT.